Listed below are T cell receptor beta chains from one sample, sequenced in a study of blood T cell repertoires in COVID-19. Here immunoSEQ multiplex PCR was the method, and the copy in TCRdb shows in-frame clones only, minus some. The table lists around 160,000 clones, 84% of them singletons. Sequenced sample: PBMCs or T cells enriched from blood (not recorded which). Receptor source: a woman in her forties or fifties who had been exposed to COVID-19. Each CDR3 is given with its conserved first and last residue.

TRBV19	TRBJ2-1	CASCLGGYYNEQFF
TRBV19	TRBJ2-5	CASSISGVGETQYF
TRBV6-2/TRBV6-3	TRBJ2-2	CASSYGRTGELFF
TRBV11-2	TRBJ2-7	CASSGEGLAFPYEQYF
TRBV3-1/TRBV3-2	TRBJ2-5	CASSQEGSKAQYF
TRBV19	TRBJ2-1	CASSARTSGSKNEQFF
TRBV7-2	TRBJ2-7	CASSFSVLRDNSYEQYF
TRBV10-3	TRBJ2-5	CAISDGGGETQYF
TRBV6-5	TRBJ2-7	CASSVTGERGEQYF
TRBV27	TRBJ2-1	CASSLVGLVYNEQFF